This T cell receptor (beta chain) appears in the sequencing data of a study of blood T cells in healthy people across ages. A sample-barcoded 5' primer and a J-beta primer mix were used in a second PCR of about 7 to 11 cycles. A tag from a template-switch adaptor with 12 random nucleotides marked each cDNA molecule. TCRdb fed the 5' RACE reads into MiXCR, producing one record per CDR3 protein. The data show 1.4 million or so distinct CDR3 sequences, roughly two fifths seen once. This CDR3 has 15 residues. Germline CDR1 is LGHNA and CDR2 is YNFKEQ. The V gene is TRBV4-2, the J gene TRBJ2-5; 8 bases align to TRBD2. The assigned J gene may be wrong: the sequence end matches TRBJ2-7 better. Sequences were obtained from blood. The sequence derives from a young woman in good health. The CDR3 spells CASTHRRAGDYEQYF. The CDR3 DNA reads as TGTGCCAGCACCCATAGGCGAGCGGGAGACTACGAGCAGTACTTC.